The 29 T cell receptor beta chains below come from one sample, sequenced in a study of cytomegalovirus exposure and HLA in healthy donors. A multiplex PCR was run with 60 Vbeta primers and 13 Jbeta primers. Some clones are missing from TCRdb's copy, which holds only in-frame ones; the method was immunoSEQ multiplex PCR. The repertoire has 150,000 to 200,000 clones, approximately 80% of them found once; the top ten carry approximately 2.2%. The sequenced sample was PBMCs. The receptors shown here come from a woman aged 45 to 65 in good health and CMV-seronegative.

This sequence joins TRBV28 and TRBJ2-7, with D possibly matching TRBD1 (6 bases). The CDR3 runs to 13 residues. Germline CDR1 MDHEN, CDR2 SYDVKM. V gave up 6 bases and J gave up 5 bases, with 14 bases separating them. CDR3 amino acids: CASRDRSTHEQYF. The CDR3 DNA reads as TGTGCCAGCAGAGACAGGTCAACCCACGAGCAGTACTTC.

V is TRBV28 and J is TRBJ2-5; D is unresolved. The V gene lost 2 bases and the J gene lost 3 bases, with 7 bases spanning the gap. CDR3 length: 13 amino acids. The germline CDR1 and CDR2 sequences are MDHEN and SYDVKM. The CDR3 bases are TGTGCCAGCAGTTTAATAAACAAAGAGACCCAGTACTTC. It translates to CASSLINKETQYF.

This clone came up a few times. The chain couples TRBV25-1 to TRBJ2-5; 9 bases are a match to TRBD2. Germline CDR1 and CDR2: MGHDK and SYGVNS. The V and J ends lost 6 bases and 1 base, in that order; junction bases with no gene match: 3. The CDR3 sequence is 14 residues long. The CDR3 nucleotides read TGTGCCAGCAGCCTAGCGGGGAGCCAAGAGACCCAGTACTTC. As protein: CASSLAGSQETQYF.

A few counts support this clone. This rearrangement joins TRBV27 to TRBJ2-3, with 7 bases aligning to TRBD1. The V and J ends lost 5 bases and 0 bases, in that order; junction bases with no gene match: 8. CDR1 MNHEY and CDR2 SMNVEV come from the germline V gene (reference sequence). The CDR3 loop spans 16 amino acids. CDR3 protein: CASSQTTGTSTDTQYF. The CDR3 coding sequence is TGTGCCAGCAGTCAAACGACAGGGACCAGCACAGATACGCAGTATTTT.

The chain employs TRBV27 and TRBJ1-5; D gene uncertain. This CDR3 is 15 amino acids long. CDR1 MNHEY and CDR2 SMNVEV come from the germline V gene (reference sequence). V lost 0 bases, J lost 6 bases, and 12 bases lay in between. The CDR3 nucleotides are TGTGCCAGCAGTTTATCAGTGGGAGGGTTTCAGCCCCAGCATTTT. It translates to CASSLSVGGFQPQHF.

The rearrangement uses TRBV2 and TRBJ2-2; D is unresolved. Per germline, CDR1 SNHLY and CDR2 FYNNEI. V was pared by 1 base and J by 0 bases, with 6 bases between. This CDR3 has 15 amino acids. The CDR3 reads CASSEGLANTGELFF. The CDR3 DNA follows: TGTGCCAGCAGTGAAGGGCTGGCGAACACCGGGGAGCTGTTTTTT.

The chain couples TRBV11-2 to TRBJ2-7; 8 bases match TRBD1. The CDR3 covers 14 residues. CDR1 is SGHAT and CDR2 is FQNNGV in the germline V gene. Trimming at V came to 8 bases and at J to 5 bases, leaving 11 bases not matched to a gene. CDR3 protein: CASAWRTGKDEQYF. Here the CDR3 DNA reads TGTGCCAGCGCTTGGAGGACAGGGAAGGACGAGCAGTACTTC. Using reference TRBV11-2 and TRBJ2-7 for the parts outside the CDR3, the full variable domain is EAGVAQSPRYKIIEKRQSVAFWCNPISGHATLYWYQQILGQGPKLLIQFQNNGVVDDSQLPKDRFSAERLKGVDSTLKIQPAKLEDSAVYLCASAWRTGKDEQYFGPGTRLTVT.

The chain has TRBV10-3 and TRBJ2-7; D uncertain. The germline V gene encodes CDR1 ENHRY and CDR2 SYGVKD. This CDR3 contains 11 residues. Trimming shortened V by 6 bases and J by 5 bases, and 8 bases separated the two germline ends. The CDR3 nucleotides are TGTGCCATCAGACGGCAGGACGAGCAGTACTTC. It is translated as CAIRRQDEQYF.

This sequence joins TRBV19 and TRBJ1-1, with 9 bases that match TRBD1. Germline values: CDR1 LNHDA, CDR2 SQIVND (reference sequence). The V segment lost 7 bases and the J segment 4 bases; nucleotides outside the gene matches: 7. The CDR3 totals 14 residues. CDR3 amino acids: CASNRDRAATEAFF. The CDR3 bases are TGTGCCAGTAATCGGGACAGGGCCGCCACTGAAGCTTTCTTT.

The J gene is TRBJ1-1, the V gene TRBV6-5; TRBD1 might be the D (5 bases). The CDR3 is 14 residues long. The germline V gene encodes CDR1 MNHEY and CDR2 SVGAGI. The V end was cut by 2 bases, the J end by 1 base, with 8 bases between. The CDR3 DNA reads as TGTGCCAGCAGTTACGGGGCAAAGAACACTGAAGCTTTCTTT. Translating gives CASSYGAKNTEAFF.

This chain joins TRBV30 and TRBJ1-1; no clear D. V was trimmed by 0 bases and J by 5 bases, leaving 13 bases between them. Germline V gene lookup returns CDR1 GTSNPN and CDR2 SVGIG (reference sequence). The CDR3 contains 14 residues. This CDR3 is CAWSVLRGRTEAFF. CDR3 DNA sequence: TGTGCCTGGAGTGTTCTTCGGGGTAGGACTGAAGCTTTCTTT.

CDR3 DNA: TGCGCCAGCAGCCAAGATAGGAGAGCTGGGGCCAACGTCCTGACTTTC. Translating it yields CASSQDRRAGANVLTF. The chain links TRBV4-3 to TRBJ2-6; D is uncertain. Looked up from germline, CDR1 is LGHNA and CDR2 is YSLEER. The CDR3 is made up of 16 amino acids. V lost 0 bases and J 2 bases, leaving 8 bases between the germline ends.

The gene calls are TRBV29-1 and TRBJ1-1; 7 nucleotides match TRBD1. The V gene's germline CDR1 is SQVTM and CDR2 ANQGSEA. V shed 3 bases and J 0 bases; nucleotides not matched to a gene: 1. The CDR3 contains 13 residues. As DNA, the CDR3 is TGCAGCGTTGATACAGGGGTGAACACTGAAGCTTTCTTT. Its translation is CSVDTGVNTEAFF.

The chain carries TRBV2 and TRBJ1-5, with a tentative D call TRBD1 (5 bases). V gave up 5 bases and J gave up 1 base, with 12 bases separating them. CDR1 and CDR2 (germline): SNHLY, FYNNEI. This CDR3 contains 15 residues. CDR3 protein: CASSRGGVSNQPQHF. CDR3 in DNA: TGTGCCAGCAGTCGGGGGGGGGTAAGCAATCAGCCCCAGCATTTT.

The chain couples TRBV6-4 to TRBJ1-2; unclear D gene. Germline lookup yields CDR1 MRHNA and CDR2 SNTAGT. Between the trimmed V and J ends, which lost 0 bases and 4 bases, there was a span of 6 bases. The CDR3 has 13 residues. Here the CDR3 reads CASSDSTSYGYTF. The CDR3 coding sequence is TGTGCCAGCAGTGACTCGACATCCTATGGCTACACCTTC.

The chain has TRBV19 and TRBJ2-7; 8 nucleotides match TRBD1. Per the germline V gene, CDR1 is LNHDA and CDR2 is SQIVND (reference sequence). Unmatched junction bases numbered 5, after V lost 3 bases and J lost 7 bases. This CDR3 has 13 amino acids. This CDR3 is CASSIDRGREQYF. CDR3 in DNA: TGTGCCAGTAGTATTGACAGGGGAAGGGAGCAGTACTTC.

This chain joins TRBV28 and TRBJ1-1; D not resolved. The CDR3 length is 11 residues. V was pared by 8 bases and J by 2 bases, with 6 bases between. Germline assignment: CDR1 MDHEN and CDR2 SYDVKM. CDR3 nucleotides: TGTGCCAGCCTAGGCAACACTGAAGCTTTCTTT. It codes for CASLGNTEAFF.

The chain is built from TRBV5-1 and TRBJ1-6; no definite D call. Germline CDR1 SGHRS, CDR2 YFSETQ. This CDR3 region has 13 residues. V was trimmed by 0 bases and J by 12 bases, leaving 10 bases between them. The CDR3, as DNA: TGCGCCAGCAGCTTGGGAGATTCTTTACCCCTCCACTTT. Protein: CASSLGDSLPLHF.

This sequence joins TRBV30 and TRBJ2-3; 9 positions match TRBD1. V lost 1 base and J lost 8; bases outside the gene matches: 10. The CDR3 has 15 amino acids. Germline V gene lookup returns CDR1 GTSNPN and CDR2 SVGIG (reference sequence). The CDR3 protein is CAWSASGQGRGTQYF. DNA of the CDR3: TGTGCCTGGAGTGCTTCCGGACAGGGGAGGGGTACGCAGTATTTT.

This clone was seen only a few times. The chain joins TRBV5-1 to TRBJ2-3; 10 bases are a match to TRBD1. CDR3 length equals 16 residues. Unmatched junction bases numbered 8, after V lost 4 bases and J lost 3 bases. CDR1 is SGHRS, CDR2 YFSETQ, per germline. The CDR3 here is CASSPRQGAGTDTQYF. CDR3 DNA: TGCGCCAGCAGCCCCCGACAGGGGGCTGGAACAGATACGCAGTATTTT.

The CDR3 DNA reads as TGTGCCAGCAGCTCCGGACGGAACAGGGGGGCTGAAGCTTTCTTT. It encodes CASSSGRNRGAEAFF. V usage is TRBV7-2 and J usage is TRBJ1-1; 8 bases fit TRBD1. Per germline, CDR1 SGHTA and CDR2 FQGNSA. V lost 4 bases, J lost 6 bases, and 10 bases stayed unmatched. The length of the CDR3 is 15 residues.

The V call is TRBV7-2, the J call TRBJ2-6, with no clear D. This CDR3 region has 15 residues. With 5 bases removed from V and 0 bases from J, the gap between germline ends came to 8 bases. Germline CDR1 SGHTA, CDR2 FQGNSA. For the CDR3, the DNA is TGTGCCAGCAGCAACAGAGACTCTGGGGCCAACGTCCTGACTTTC. Translation gives CASSNRDSGANVLTF.

A word on this clone: One end of the junction is discordant with germline, which a read error may explain. V and J are TRBV11-3 and TRBJ2-2; D gene unclear. Germline V CDR1 and CDR2: SGHNT, YENEEA. This CDR3 is built from 14 residues. The CDR3 loop reads CASSQQRNAGELFF. CDR3 nucleotides: TGTGCCAGCAGCCAGCAGAGGAACGCCGGGGAGCTGTTTTTT. Full variable domain (rest looked up from reference TRBV11-3 and TRBJ2-2): EAGVVQSPRYKIIEKKQPVAFWCNPISGHNTLYWYLQNLGQGPELLIRYENEEAVDDSQLPKDRFSAERLKGVDSTLKIQPAELGDSAVYLCASSQQRNAGELFFGEGSRLTVL.

The chain combines TRBV7-9 with TRBJ2-1; TRBD2 matches at 13 bases. Trimming at V came to 6 bases and at J to 2 bases, leaving 10 bases not matched to a gene. In germline, CDR1 is SEHNR, CDR2 FQNEAQ (reference sequence). The CDR3 runs to 18 residues. CDR3 region: CASSSGTSGIPAYNEQFF. In DNA form, the CDR3 reads TGTGCCAGCAGTTCCGGGACTAGCGGGATCCCCGCCTACAATGAGCAGTTCTTC.

This clone was observed a handful of times. The chain recombines TRBV6-6 with TRBJ2-1, with TRBD2 identical over 8 bases. With V trimmed by 2 bases and J by 3 bases, 6 bases remained unmatched. The CDR3 runs to 16 residues. CDR1 is MNHNY, CDR2 SVGAGI, per germline (reference sequence). The CDR3 protein is CASSYRAGGNYNEQFF. Written as DNA, the CDR3 is TGTGCCAGCAGTTACAGGGCGGGGGGCAACTACAATGAGCAGTTCTTC.

The J gene is TRBJ2-2, the V gene TRBV19; D gene unclear. The CDR3 loop spans 12 amino acids. The V end was cut by 11 bases, the J end by 3 bases, with 10 bases between. Germline CDR1 and CDR2: LNHDA and SQIVND (reference sequence). CDR3 bases: TGTGCCTCAGAGGATTACACCGGGGAGCTGTTTTTT. Its protein is CASEDYTGELFF.

This sequence joins TRBV5-1 and TRBJ2-3, with TRBD2 matching 13 bases. The ends lost 9 bases at V and 2 bases at J; junction bases unmatched: 6. The germline CDR1 and CDR2 sequences are SGHRS and YFSETQ. This CDR3 contains 15 residues. DNA for the CDR3: TGCGCCACTCGACTAGCGGGGGGTATCACAGATACGCAGTATTTT. Amino acids: CATRLAGGITDTQYF.

In this sample, this clone turned up once. CDR3 loop: CASSSTGRGLPTNEKLFF. As DNA, the CDR3 is TGTGCCAGCAGCTCCACCGGGAGGGGGCTTCCAACTAATGAAAAACTGTTTTTT. J is TRBJ1-4 and V is TRBV7-9, with 7 bases that match TRBD1. Germline values: CDR1 SEHNR, CDR2 FQNEAQ (reference sequence). This CDR3 spans 18 amino acids. V trimming: 4 bases; J trimming: 0 bases; junction bases outside the gene matches: 11.

V is TRBV18 and J is TRBJ1-3, with D tentatively TRBD1 (6 bases). V was cut by 3 bases and J by 0 bases, with 15 bases left in between. The CDR3 covers 17 residues. CDR1 is KGHSH, CDR2 LQKENI, per germline. The CDR3 region is CASSPLRTGNSGNTIYF. The CDR3, as DNA: TGTGCCAGCTCACCCCTTCGAACAGGGAACTCTGGAAACACCATATATTTT.